This T cell receptor beta chain was sequenced for a study of blood T cell repertoires in COVID-19. For the study at large: Sites in the United States, Italy and Spain provided acute and convalescent COVID-19 samples.

TCRdb's table, derived via immunoSEQ multiplex PCR, lists solely in-frame clones and lacks some. The table includes 200,000 to 250,000 clones, about nine tenths detected once. There are 14 residues in the CDR3. Germline loops: CDR1 MNHNY, CDR2 SVGAGI (reference sequence). Trimming took off 9 bases at V and 3 bases at J, with 15 bases between the two ends. The chain combines TRBV6-6 with TRBJ1-5; tentative D call: TRBD1 (6 bases). The sequenced sample was peripheral blood. This clonotype was obtained from a woman aged 55-70 years with acute or convalescent COVID-19. CDR3 sequence (DNA): TGTGCCAGTGGCTCTACAGGGAACAATCAGCCCCAGCATTTT. It specifies CASGSTGNNQPQHF.